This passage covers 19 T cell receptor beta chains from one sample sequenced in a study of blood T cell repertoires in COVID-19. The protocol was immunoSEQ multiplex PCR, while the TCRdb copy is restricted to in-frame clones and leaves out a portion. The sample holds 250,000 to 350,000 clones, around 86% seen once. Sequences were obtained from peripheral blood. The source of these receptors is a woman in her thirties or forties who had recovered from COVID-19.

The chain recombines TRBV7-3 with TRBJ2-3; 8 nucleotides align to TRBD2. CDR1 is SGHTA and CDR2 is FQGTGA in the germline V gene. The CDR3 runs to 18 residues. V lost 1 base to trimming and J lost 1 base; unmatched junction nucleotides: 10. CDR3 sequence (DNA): TGTGCCAGCAGCTTAAGCCTGAGGTCACTAGCGGGCACAGATACGCAGTATTTT. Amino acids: CASSLSLRSLAGTDTQYF.

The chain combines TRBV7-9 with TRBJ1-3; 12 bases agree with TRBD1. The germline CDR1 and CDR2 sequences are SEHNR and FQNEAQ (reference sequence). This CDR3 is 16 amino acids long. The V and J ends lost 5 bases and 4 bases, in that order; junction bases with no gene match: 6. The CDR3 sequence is CASSHGTGGSGNTIYF. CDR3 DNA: TGTGCCAGCAGCCATGGGACAGGGGGCTCGGGAAACACCATATATTTT.

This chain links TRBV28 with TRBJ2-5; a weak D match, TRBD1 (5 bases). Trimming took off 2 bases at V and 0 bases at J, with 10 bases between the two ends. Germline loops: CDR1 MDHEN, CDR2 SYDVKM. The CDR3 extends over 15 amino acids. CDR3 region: CASSLRQLYQETQYF. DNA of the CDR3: TGTGCCAGCAGTTTAAGACAGTTGTACCAAGAGACCCAGTACTTC. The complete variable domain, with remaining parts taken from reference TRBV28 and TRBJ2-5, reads DVKVTQSSRYLVKRTGEKVFLECVQDMDHENMFWYRQDPGLGLRLIYFSYDVKMKEKGDIPEGYSVSREKKERFSLILESASTNQTSMYLCASSLRQLYQETQYFGPGTRLLVL.

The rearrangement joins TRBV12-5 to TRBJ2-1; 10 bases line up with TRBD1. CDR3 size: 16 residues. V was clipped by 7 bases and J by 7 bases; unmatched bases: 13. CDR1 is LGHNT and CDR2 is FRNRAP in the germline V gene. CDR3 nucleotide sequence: TGTGCTAGTGCCTACTCACCGGGACAGGGGTTGAATGAGCAGTTCTTC. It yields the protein CASAYSPGQGLNEQFF. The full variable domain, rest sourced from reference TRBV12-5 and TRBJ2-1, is DARVTQTPRHKVTEMGQEVTMRCQPILGHNTVFWYRQTMMQGLELLAYFRNRAPLDDSGMPKDRFSAEMPDATLATLKIQPSEPRDSAVYFCASAYSPGQGLNEQFFGPGTRLTVL.

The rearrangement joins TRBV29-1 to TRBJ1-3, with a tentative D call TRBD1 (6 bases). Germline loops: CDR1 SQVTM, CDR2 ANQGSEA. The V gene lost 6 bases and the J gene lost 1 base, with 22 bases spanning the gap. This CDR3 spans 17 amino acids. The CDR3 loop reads CSVGQSRGPGSGNTIYF. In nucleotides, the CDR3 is TGCAGCGTCGGACAGAGTCGGGGTCCTGGGTCTGGAAACACCATATATTTT. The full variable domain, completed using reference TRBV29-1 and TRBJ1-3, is SAVISQKPSRDICQRGTSLTIQCQVDSQVTMMFWYRQQPGQSLTLIATANQGSEATYESGFVIDKFPISRPNLTFSTLTVSNMSPEDSSIYLCSVGQSRGPGSGNTIYFGEGSWLTVV.

The CDR3 here is CASSLWSSGSDEQFF. The CDR3 nucleotides are TGTGCCAGCAGCTTATGGTCTAGCGGGAGCGATGAGCAGTTCTTC. The rearrangement links TRBV7-2 to TRBJ2-1; 10 nucleotides match TRBD2. CDR3 length equals 15 residues. Per germline, CDR1 SGHTA and CDR2 FQGNSA. V gave up 2 bases and J gave up 8 bases; unmatched junction bases: 6.

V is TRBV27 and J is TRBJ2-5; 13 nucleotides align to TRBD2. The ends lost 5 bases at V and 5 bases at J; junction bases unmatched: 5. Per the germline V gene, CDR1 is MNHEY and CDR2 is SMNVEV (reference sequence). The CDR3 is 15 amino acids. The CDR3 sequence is CASSTLAGGRETQYF. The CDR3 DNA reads TGTGCCAGCAGTACACTAGCGGGAGGGAGGGAGACCCAGTACTTC.

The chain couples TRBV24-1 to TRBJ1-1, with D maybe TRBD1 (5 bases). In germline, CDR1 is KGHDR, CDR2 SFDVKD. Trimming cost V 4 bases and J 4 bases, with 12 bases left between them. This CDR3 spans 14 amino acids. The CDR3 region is CATSEAGRSTEAFF. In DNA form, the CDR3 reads TGTGCCACCAGTGAGGCAGGGAGGAGCACTGAAGCTTTCTTT.

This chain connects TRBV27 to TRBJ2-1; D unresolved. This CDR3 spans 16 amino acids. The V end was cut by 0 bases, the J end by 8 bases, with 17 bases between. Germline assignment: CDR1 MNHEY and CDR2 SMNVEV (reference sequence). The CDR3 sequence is CASSLSKATGRDEQFF. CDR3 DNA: TGTGCCAGCAGTTTATCTAAGGCTACGGGTCGAGATGAGCAGTTCTTC.

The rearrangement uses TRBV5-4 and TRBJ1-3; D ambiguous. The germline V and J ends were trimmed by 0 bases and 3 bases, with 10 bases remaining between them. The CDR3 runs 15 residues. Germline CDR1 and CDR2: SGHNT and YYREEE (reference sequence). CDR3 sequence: CASSLGSGSGNTIYF. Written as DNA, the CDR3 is TGTGCCAGCAGCTTGGGGTCGGGGAGTGGAAACACCATATATTTT.

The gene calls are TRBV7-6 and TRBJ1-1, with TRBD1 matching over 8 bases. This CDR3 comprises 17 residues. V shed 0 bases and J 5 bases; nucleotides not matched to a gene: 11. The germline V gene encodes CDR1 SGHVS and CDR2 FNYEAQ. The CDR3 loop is CASSLATGAFGRTEAFF. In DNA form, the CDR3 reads TGTGCCAGCAGCTTAGCGACAGGGGCATTTGGAAGGACTGAAGCTTTCTTT.

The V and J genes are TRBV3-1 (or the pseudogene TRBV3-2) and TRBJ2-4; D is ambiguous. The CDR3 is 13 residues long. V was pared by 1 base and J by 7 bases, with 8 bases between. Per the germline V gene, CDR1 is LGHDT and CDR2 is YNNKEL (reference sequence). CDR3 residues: CASSQVGLNIQYF. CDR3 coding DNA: TGTGCCAGCAGCCAAGTCGGGTTGAACATTCAGTACTTC.

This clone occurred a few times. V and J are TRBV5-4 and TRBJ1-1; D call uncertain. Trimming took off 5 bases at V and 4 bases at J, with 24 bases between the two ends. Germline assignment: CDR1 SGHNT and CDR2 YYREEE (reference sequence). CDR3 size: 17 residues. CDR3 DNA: TGTGCCAGCAGACCAAACCGACGGGAGACAAGGGCCACTGAAGCTTTCTTT. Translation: CASRPNRRETRATEAFF. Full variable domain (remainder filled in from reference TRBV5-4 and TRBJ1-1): ETGVTQSPTHLIKTRGQQVTLRCSSQSGHNTVSWYQQALGQGPQFIFQYYREEENGRGNFPPRFSGLQFPNYSSELNVNALELDDSALYLCASRPNRRETRATEAFFGQGTRLTVV.

The CDR3 loop is CASQTGGGPIGTEQFF. CDR3 sequence (DNA): TGCGCCAGCCAAACAGGGGGAGGGCCGATTGGTACTGAGCAGTTCTTC. This chain uses TRBV5-1 with TRBJ2-1, with a possible D match to TRBD1 (8 bases). Germline V lookup: CDR1 SGHRS, CDR2 YFSETQ. CDR3 length equals 16 residues. V was clipped by 7 bases and J by 9 bases, with 26 bases between them.

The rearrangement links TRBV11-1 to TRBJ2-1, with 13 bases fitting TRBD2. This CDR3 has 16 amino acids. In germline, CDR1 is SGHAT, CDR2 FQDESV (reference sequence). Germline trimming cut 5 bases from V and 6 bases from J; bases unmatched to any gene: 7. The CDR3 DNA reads TGTGCCAGCAGCCAATGGACTAGCGGGAGTTCCAATGAGCAGTTCTTC. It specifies CASSQWTSGSSNEQFF.

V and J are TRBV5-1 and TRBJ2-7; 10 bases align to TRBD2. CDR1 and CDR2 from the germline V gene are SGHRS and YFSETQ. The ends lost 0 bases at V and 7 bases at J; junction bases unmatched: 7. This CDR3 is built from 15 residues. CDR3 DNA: TGCGCCAGCAGCTTGGCCCTAGCGGGAGTTCTAGAGCAGTACTTC. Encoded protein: CASSLALAGVLEQYF. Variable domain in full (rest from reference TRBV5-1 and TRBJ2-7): KAGVTQTPRYLIKTRGQQVTLSCSPISGHRSVSWYQQTPGQGLQFLFEYFSETQRNKGNFPGRFSGRQFSNSRSEMNVSTLELGDSALYLCASSLALAGVLEQYFGPGTRLTVT.

The CDR3 loop reads CASTIEGENYGYTF. CDR3 nucleotides: TGTGCCAGCACGATAGAGGGGGAGAACTATGGCTACACCTTC. The chain uses TRBV28 and TRBJ1-2; D is possibly TRBD1 (6 bases). With 7 bases removed from V and 2 bases from J, the gap between germline ends came to 14 bases. Germline V gene lookup returns CDR1 MDHEN and CDR2 SYDVKM. The CDR3 sequence is 14 residues long.

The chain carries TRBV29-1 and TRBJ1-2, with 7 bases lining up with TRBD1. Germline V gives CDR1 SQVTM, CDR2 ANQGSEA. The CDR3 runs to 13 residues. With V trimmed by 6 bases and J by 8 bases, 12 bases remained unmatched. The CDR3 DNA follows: TGCAGCGTCCGAAGGTTAGGGGGCTCCGGCTACACCTTC. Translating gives CSVRRLGGSGYTF. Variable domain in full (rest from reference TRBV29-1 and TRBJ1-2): SAVISQKPSRDICQRGTSLTIQCQVDSQVTMMFWYRQQPGQSLTLIATANQGSEATYESGFVIDKFPISRPNLTFSTLTVSNMSPEDSSIYLCSVRRLGGSGYTFGSGTRLTVV.

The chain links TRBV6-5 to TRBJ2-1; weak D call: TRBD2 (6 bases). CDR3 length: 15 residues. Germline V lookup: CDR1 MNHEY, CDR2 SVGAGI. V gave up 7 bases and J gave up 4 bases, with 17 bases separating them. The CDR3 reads CASTQRGSPYNEQFF. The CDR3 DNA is TGTGCCAGCACCCAACGGGGGTCACCATACAATGAGCAGTTCTTC.